One TCR beta chain is described in this entry. What it binds is unknown. This PCR relied on a set of 60 Vbeta primers and 13 Jbeta primers. Sequencing used immunoSEQ multiplex PCR; TCRdb keeps in-frame clones, though not all of them. The sample yields tens of thousands of clones, roughly 80% seen once. Germline values: CDR1 MNHNS, CDR2 SASEGT. Trimming cost V 7 bases and J 6 bases, with 16 bases left between them. The CDR3 consists of 14 residues. This entry belongs to a study of cytomegalovirus exposure and HLA in healthy donors. Study at large: Earlier work reported some 110 million unique TCR beta sequences from approximately 180 million T cells. Genotyping of more than 300 donors showed that around 86% belonged to the Caucasian-associated ancestry cluster. Study-wide results and limits: TCR beta sequences reportedly predicted most subjects' HLA-A and HLA-B alleles accurately.

Sequenced material: PBMCs. The TCR originated in a man between 25 and 39 years old in good health and CMV-seropositive. J is TRBJ2-1 and V is TRBV6-1; TRBD2 might be the D (5 bases). As DNA, the CDR3 is TGTGCCAGCATCGAACTAGGGCCGGGCAATGAGCAGTTCTTC. Encoded protein: CASIELGPGNEQFF.